A single sample gave rise to the 6 T cell receptor beta chains below, sequenced in a study of PD-1 blockade in mismatch repair-deficient tumors (dated by TCRdb to between 2016 and 2019). Libraries were made using the immunoSEQ multiplex PCR assay. As stored in TCRdb, this immuneACCESS dataset retains in-frame rearrangements with V and J assigned. A fraction of the clones does not appear; measured against another copy, unresolved V genes explain less than half of the discrepancy, and the remainder lacks a known reason. The sample table records some 21,000 clones; roughly four fifths of these occur just once. Approximately 1.5% of the sample is taken by the ten largest. The sample here was PBMCs, taken 52 weeks after starting pembrolizumab. The receptors originated from an adult with mismatch repair-deficient cancer.

The chain carries TRBV4-1 and TRBJ2-7; tentatively, D is TRBD1 (7 bases). Trimming removed 3 bases from V and 3 bases from J, with 18 bases in between. Germline-derived CDR1 and CDR2 are MGHRA and YSYEKL. The CDR3 sequence is 16 residues long. The CDR3 sequence: CASSQEVRGVYYEQYF. DNA of the CDR3: TGCGCCAGCAGCCAGGAGGTCAGGGGGGTCTACTACGAGCAGTACTTC.

V gene TRBV9 combines with J gene TRBJ2-1; TRBD2 is a possible D gene (5 bases). V lost 0 bases and J 3 bases, leaving 13 bases between the germline ends. The V gene's germline CDR1 is SGDLS and CDR2 YYNGEE. The CDR3 length is 16 residues. The CDR3 here is CASSVVGLEDYNEQFF. In DNA form, the CDR3 reads TGTGCCAGCAGCGTAGTAGGGTTGGAGGACTACAATGAGCAGTTCTTC.

V gene TRBV15 combines with J gene TRBJ1-5; D remains ambiguous. Germline CDR1 and CDR2: LNHNV and YYDKDF (reference sequence). V was cut by 0 bases and J by 6 bases, with 18 bases left in between. The CDR3 is 17 residues long. CDR3 region: CATSRDRPRNTPQPQHF. The CDR3 DNA follows: TGTGCCACCAGCAGAGATCGGCCGAGGAATACCCCTCAGCCCCAGCATTTT.

The chain is built from TRBV5-6 and TRBJ2-5; D is uncertain. V dropped 0 bases and J dropped 2 bases, with 8 bases sitting between them. This CDR3 comprises 14 residues. Germline CDR1 is SGHDT and CDR2 is YYEEEE. CDR3 protein: CASSLGVSQETQYF. DNA for the CDR3: TGTGCCAGCAGCTTGGGTGTCAGTCAAGAGACCCAGTACTTC.

This clone has just one count. J is TRBJ2-5 and V is TRBV14, with 7 bases identical to TRBD1. This CDR3 is built from 15 residues. J lost 2 bases, V lost 3 bases, and 6 bases had no gene match. Germline values: CDR1 SGHDN, CDR2 FVKESK. The CDR3 region is CASSHSRGNQETQYF. The CDR3 nucleotides read TGTGCCAGCAGCCACTCCAGGGGGAATCAAGAGACCCAGTACTTC.

This chain joins TRBV30 and TRBJ2-1, with a possible D match to TRBD2 (5 bases). Per germline, CDR1 GTSNPN and CDR2 SVGIG (reference sequence). This CDR3 is built from 15 residues. V was shortened by 5 bases and J by 0 bases, with 14 bases between the two germline ends. DNA for the CDR3: TGTGCCTGGTCTCACAGCGGTAGCTCCTACAATGAGCAGTTCTTC. Translation gives CAWSHSGSSYNEQFF. Together with reference TRBV30 and TRBJ2-1, the CDR3 gives the full variable domain: SQTIHQWPATLVQPVGSPLSLECTVEGTSNPNLYWYRQAAGRGLQLLFYSVGIGQISSEVPQNLSASRPQDRQFILSSKKLLLSDSGFYLCAWSHSGSSYNEQFFGPGTRLTVL.